These 15 T cell receptor beta chains were sequenced from one sample in a study of blood T cells in healthy people across ages. With a J-beta primer mix and a sample-barcoded 5' primer, a second PCR ran about 6 to 11 cycles. MiXCR, run by TCRdb on the 5' RACE reads, gives a single entry per CDR3 protein. The sample yields roughly 830,000 distinct CDR3 sequences, roughly 60% seen once. The sample was blood. The source of these receptors is a man younger than 40 in good health.

The chain links TRBV12-3 or TRBV12-4 to TRBJ2-5; D is possibly TRBD1 (5 bases). The end of the DNA aligns better with TRBJ2-7, so the J call may be wrong. The CDR3 runs 13 residues. The CDR3 nucleotides read TGTGCCAGCAGTTTTGGCAGGGAATACGAGCAGTACTTC. Translation: CASSFGREYEQYF.

A word on this clonotype: This may stem from a read error, because a much larger clone lies one nucleotide away. V gene TRBV2 combines with J gene TRBJ1-1, with D possibly matching TRBD1 (6 bases). The CDR3 is made up of 15 amino acids. Germline assignment: CDR1 SNHLY and CDR2 FYNNEI. CDR3 DNA: TGTGCCAGCAGTTCGATCGGGGGCTTGAACGCTGAAGCTTTCTTT. This sequence encodes CASSSIGGLNAEAFF.

J is TRBJ2-5 and V is TRBV7-2, with 10 nucleotides matching TRBD2. V shed 5 bases, J shed 5 bases, and the junction held 11 bases outside the gene matches. In germline, CDR1 is SGHTA, CDR2 FQGNSA. This CDR3 has 16 amino acids. The CDR3, as DNA: TGTGCCAGCAGCCTCCGGGTAGCGGGGGGTTTTGAGACCCAGTACTTC. Protein product: CASSLRVAGGFETQYF.

This chain uses TRBV4-3 with TRBJ2-7; 7 positions match TRBD1. V gave up 1 base and J gave up 4 bases; unmatched junction bases: 10. The CDR3 runs to 16 residues. The germline V gene has CDR1 LGHNA and CDR2 YSLEER. CDR3 DNA: TGCGCCAGCAGCCAAGCGAAGACAGGGCGAAAATACGAGCAGTACTTC. This translates into CASSQAKTGRKYEQYF.

V usage is TRBV6-5 and J usage is TRBJ2-3, with 7 bases that match TRBD1. V lost 5 bases and J lost 3; bases outside the gene matches: 8. The length of the CDR3 is 15 residues. CDR1 and CDR2 (germline): MNHEY, SVGAGI. CDR3 sequence: CASSTIDRATDTQYF. CDR3 in DNA: TGTGCCAGCAGTACAATCGACAGGGCAACAGATACGCAGTATTTT.

Of note for this clonotype: An end of the junction differs from the germline gene, which may be a read error. The J gene is TRBJ2-1, the V gene TRBV29-1; either TRBD1 or TRBD2 may supply D (6 bases each). The CDR3 loop spans 15 amino acids. Germline V gene sequence: CDR1 SQVTM, CDR2 ANQGSEA. The CDR3 is CSAGQEGGRVNGQFF. The CDR3 nucleotides read TGCAGCGCCGGCCAAGAGGGGGGCCGGGTCAATGGGCAGTTCTTC.

Only a few counts were recorded for this clonotype. The chain employs TRBV6-5 and TRBJ2-1; 8 bases match TRBD1. Germline CDR1 reads MNHEY; CDR2 reads SVGAGI. The V and J ends lost 4 bases and 0 bases, in that order; junction bases with no gene match: 5. The CDR3 covers 16 residues. Here the CDR3 DNA reads TGTGCCAGCAGTTTCCGGACAGGGAGCTCCTACAATGAGCAGTTCTTC. Translation: CASSFRTGSSYNEQFF.

The table lists this clonotype with a few counts. V and J are TRBV12-3 or TRBV12-4 and TRBJ2-5, with D perhaps TRBD2 (6 bases). Trimming left V 3 bases short and J 5 bases short, with 13 bases between. This CDR3 has 14 amino acids. Here the CDR3 DNA reads TGTGCCAGCAGTTTTGGAGGGCCCCCCGAGACCCAGTACTTC. Translated: CASSFGGPPETQYF.

This rearrangement joins TRBV20-1 to TRBJ2-4; D is undetermined. Germline V gene sequence: CDR1 DFQATT, CDR2 SNEGSKA (reference sequence). This CDR3 is built from 14 residues. Trimming stripped 6 bases from V and 3 bases from J, with 15 bases between. CDR3 coding DNA: TGCAGTGCCCCGAGAGTTGGATACAAAAACATTCAGTACTTC. This encodes CSAPRVGYKNIQYF.

The chain joins TRBV12-3 or TRBV12-4 to TRBJ2-1; weak D call: TRBD2 (6 bases). Trimming stripped 7 bases from V and 12 bases from J, with 28 bases between. CDR3 length: 16 residues. The chain's CDR3 is CASTGVAESGTGGQFF. The DNA for the CDR3 is TGTGCCAGCACCGGAGTAGCGGAAAGCGGCACGGGTGGGCAGTTCTTC.

The chain has TRBV12-3 or TRBV12-4 and TRBJ1-1, with D hard to call. V lost 6 bases and J 5 bases, leaving 13 bases between the germline ends. This CDR3 has 13 residues. CDR3 protein: CASSFLRGTEAFF. CDR3 in DNA: TGTGCCAGCAGCTTTTTGAGAGGAACTGAAGCTTTCTTT.

J is TRBJ2-3 and V is TRBV27, with D perhaps matching TRBD2 (5 bases). The CDR3 is 13 residues long. With 7 bases removed from V and 4 bases from J, the gap between germline ends came to 12 bases. The germline CDR1 and CDR2 sequences are MNHEY and SMNVEV (reference sequence). The CDR3 protein is CASTTRVADTQYF. The DNA for the CDR3 is TGTGCCAGCACCACTAGAGTTGCAGATACGCAGTATTTT.

The V call is TRBV20-1, the J call TRBJ2-5; 13 bases agree with TRBD2. The CDR3 spans 17 residues. Looked up from germline, CDR1 is DFQATT and CDR2 is SNEGSKA (reference sequence). J was trimmed by 3 bases and V by 0 bases; bases with no gene match: 7. This chain's CDR3 is CSARELTGTSGEETQYF. In nucleotides, the CDR3 is TGCAGTGCTAGAGAACTAACCGGGACTAGCGGGGAAGAGACCCAGTACTTC.

The V and J genes are TRBV12-3 or TRBV12-4 and TRBJ1-6; D call uncertain. V was shortened by 3 bases and J by 4 bases, with 10 bases between the two germline ends. This CDR3 has 15 residues. Here the CDR3 DNA reads TGTGCCAGCAGTTTGGTCAGTGGATATAATTCACCCCTCCACTTT. Translation gives CASSLVSGYNSPLHF.

The chain combines TRBV12-3 or TRBV12-4 with TRBJ2-1, with D perhaps matching TRBD1 or TRBD2 (5 bases each). V was trimmed by 4 bases and J by 7 bases, leaving 11 bases between them. The CDR3 contains 13 residues. In nucleotides, the CDR3 is TGTGCCAGCAGTTGGGGGTGGAGAAATGAGCAGTTCTTC. Translation: CASSWGWRNEQFF.